The T cell receptor (beta chain) described here comes from a study of T cells in Graves' hyperthyroidism and ophthalmopathy. Broader study findings: Within blood appeared most thyroid clonotypes that had expanded above 0.001.

Amplification of TCR beta CDR3 regions was performed using RNA transcripts as template. When the TCR CDR3 underwent first-round RT-PCR, the HTBI primer set was used. MiXCR was run by TCRdb on the multiplex PCR reads, yielding one entry per CDR3 protein. This sample has about 560,000 distinct CDR3 sequences, with approximately 14% found just once. Germline CDR1 SGHRS, CDR2 YFSETQ. There are 15 residues in the CDR3. V gave up 4 bases and J gave up 2 bases; unmatched junction bases: 8. The table lists this clonotype with many counts. Its antigen is still unknown. Graves' hyperthyroidism qualified as stable when ophthalmopathy did not progress within 18 months. The diagnostic basis comprised clinical symptoms, serum thyroxine and TRAb, thyroid ultrasound and orbital computed tomography. An approximately 10 ml volume of fresh peripheral blood provided the PBMCs.

Sequenced material: blood. The J gene is TRBJ2-7, the V gene TRBV5-1; 8 bases agree with TRBD2. This TCR derives from a woman aged 25 to 45 with Graves' hyperthyroidism. CDR3 sequence: CASSTSGSEPYEQYF. The CDR3 DNA reads TGCGCCAGCAGCACAAGCGGGAGTGAACCCTACGAGCAGTACTTC.